The following is a T cell receptor (beta chain) sequence with its context. This entry belongs to a study of T cell responses to AZD1222 COVID-19 vaccine. Method: immunoSEQ multiplex PCR; TCRdb's copy keeps in-frame clones and lacks some. The sample carries roughly 130,000 clones, around nine tenths recorded once. The sequence was collected from an adult in good health. The sample here was peripheral blood, taken on day 0 of AZD1222 vaccination.

The CDR3 loop reads CASSQERREGYTGELFF. The CDR3 DNA reads TGTGCCAGCAGCCAAGAGAGGAGGGAGGGTTACACCGGGGAGCTGTTTTTT. This chain connects TRBV4-2 to TRBJ2-2; 7 positions match TRBD2. CDR3 size: 17 residues. Germline V gives CDR1 LGHNA, CDR2 YNFKEQ. The V and J ends lost 0 bases and 3 bases, in that order; junction bases with no gene match: 7.